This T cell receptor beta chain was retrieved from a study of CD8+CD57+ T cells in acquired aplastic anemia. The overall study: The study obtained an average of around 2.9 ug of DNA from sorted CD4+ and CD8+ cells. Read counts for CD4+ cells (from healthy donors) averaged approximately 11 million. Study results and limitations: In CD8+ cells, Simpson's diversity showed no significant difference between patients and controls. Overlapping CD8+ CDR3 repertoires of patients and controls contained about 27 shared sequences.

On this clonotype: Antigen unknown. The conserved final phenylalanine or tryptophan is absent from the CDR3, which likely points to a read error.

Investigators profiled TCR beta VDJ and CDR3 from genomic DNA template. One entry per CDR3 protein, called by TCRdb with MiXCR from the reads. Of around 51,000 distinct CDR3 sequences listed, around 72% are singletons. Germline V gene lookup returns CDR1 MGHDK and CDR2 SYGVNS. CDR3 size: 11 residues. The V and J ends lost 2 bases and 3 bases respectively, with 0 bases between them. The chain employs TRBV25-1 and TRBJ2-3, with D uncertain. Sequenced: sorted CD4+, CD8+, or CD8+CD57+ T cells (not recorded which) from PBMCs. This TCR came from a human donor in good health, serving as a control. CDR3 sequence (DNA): TGTGCCAGCAGTGAAACAGATACGCAGTATCTT. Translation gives CASSETDTQYL.